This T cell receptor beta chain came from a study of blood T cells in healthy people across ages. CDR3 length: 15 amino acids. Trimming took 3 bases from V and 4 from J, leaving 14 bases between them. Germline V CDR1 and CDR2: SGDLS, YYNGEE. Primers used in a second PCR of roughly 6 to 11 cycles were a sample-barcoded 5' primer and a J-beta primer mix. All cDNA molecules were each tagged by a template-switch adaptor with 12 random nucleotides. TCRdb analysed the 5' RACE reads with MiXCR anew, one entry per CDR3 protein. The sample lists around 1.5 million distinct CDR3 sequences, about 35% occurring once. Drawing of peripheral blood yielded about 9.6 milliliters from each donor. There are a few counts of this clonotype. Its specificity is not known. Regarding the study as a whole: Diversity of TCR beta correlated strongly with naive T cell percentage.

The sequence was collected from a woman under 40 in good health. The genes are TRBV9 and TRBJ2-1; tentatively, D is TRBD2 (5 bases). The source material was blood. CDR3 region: CASSAREGHYNEQFF. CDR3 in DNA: TGTGCCAGCAGCGCCCGAGAGGGCCATTACAATGAGCAGTTCTTC. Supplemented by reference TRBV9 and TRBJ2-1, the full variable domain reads DSGVTQTPKHLITATGQRVTLRCSPRSGDLSVYWYQQSLDQGLQFLIQYYNGEERAKGNILERFSAQQFPDLHSELNLSSLELGDSALYFCASSAREGHYNEQFFGPGTRLTVL.